The 14 T cell receptor beta chains listed next were all sequenced from one sample in a study of CD8+ T cells in alopecia areata. RNA extraction and reverse transcription yielded cDNA as sequencing template. Only in-frame clones appear in the TCRdb table, and some are missing; sequencing was by immunoSEQ multiplex PCR. The sample comprises approximately 30,000 clones, less than 70% of which are singletons, and almost 40% rests with the top ten. Input material: NKG2D-high CD8+ T cells sorted from blood. The source is a human donor with alopecia areata.

This clone was observed a single time. This sequence joins TRBV6-5 and TRBJ2-3; D gene unclear. V dropped 1 base and J dropped 1 base, with 12 bases sitting between them. The CDR3 extends over 16 amino acids. The germline gives CDR1 MNHEY, CDR2 SVGAGI. CDR3 nucleotides: TGTGCCAGCAGTTACTGGGCGCCAGAAGGCACAGATACGCAGTATTTT. Protein: CASSYWAPEGTDTQYF.

In the case of this clone: At one boundary the junction diverges from the germline segment, which might be a read error. The chain is built from TRBV29-1 and TRBJ2-6, with 10 bases that match TRBD1. Germline V gene data show CDR1 as SQVTM and CDR2 as ANQGSEA. This CDR3 spans 17 amino acids. Written as DNA, the CDR3 is TGCAGCGTTCAAGAGTGGGACAGGGGTTCTGGGGCCAACGTCCTGACTTTC. Its protein is CSVQEWDRGSGANVLTF.

This clone was picked up one time. The V gene is TRBV5-1, the J gene TRBJ2-7; no clear D gene. This CDR3 is 13 amino acids long. The germline V gene has CDR1 SGHRS and CDR2 YFSETQ. Trimming shortened V by 1 base and J by 2 bases, and 7 bases separated the two germline ends. The DNA for the CDR3 is TGCGCCAGCAGCTTGACTCCGACCTACGAGCAGTACTTC. It is translated as CASSLTPTYEQYF. The variable domain in full, with the rest retrieved from reference TRBV5-1 and TRBJ2-7, is KAGVTQTPRYLIKTRGQQVTLSCSPISGHRSVSWYQQTPGQGLQFLFEYFSETQRNKGNFPGRFSGRQFSNSRSEMNVSTLELGDSALYLCASSLTPTYEQYFGPGTRLTVT.

The table lists this clone with a few counts. This rearrangement joins TRBV19 to TRBJ1-5; 8 bases agree with TRBD1. CDR1 LNHDA and CDR2 SQIVND come from the germline V gene (reference sequence). This CDR3 spans 14 amino acids. Trimming took 10 bases from V and 2 from J; bases not matched to a gene: 7. The CDR3 coding sequence is TGTGCCACCGTTACAGGGGGTGGCAATCAGCCCCAGCATTTT. As protein: CATVTGGGNQPQHF.

This chain joins TRBV19 and TRBJ2-1; 7 positions match TRBD2. The trim removed 3 bases at V and 2 bases at J, leaving 1 base unmatched. CDR1 and CDR2 from the germline V gene are LNHDA and SQIVND (reference sequence). The CDR3 has 14 amino acids. CDR3 protein: CASSMGGTYNEQFF. The CDR3 coding sequence is TGTGCCAGTAGTATGGGAGGGACCTACAATGAGCAGTTCTTC.

The table lists this clone with a few counts. The CDR3 reads CASSQDRRTAETQYF. The CDR3 DNA reads as TGCGCCAGCAGCCAAGATCGACGGACAGCAGAGACCCAGTACTTC. The chain has TRBV4-3 and TRBJ2-5, with D maybe TRBD1 (6 bases). The CDR3 is made up of 15 amino acids. V was cut by 0 bases and J by 4 bases, with 12 bases left in between. Germline V gene data show CDR1 as LGHNA and CDR2 as YSLEER.

This clone was detected a few times. The chain is built from TRBV19 and TRBJ2-1, with no clear D. CDR1 LNHDA and CDR2 SQIVND come from the germline V gene (reference sequence). V lost 5 bases, J lost 9 bases, and 8 bases lay in between. CDR3 length equals 11 residues. CDR3 loop: CASSRSIEQFF. In DNA, the CDR3 is TGTGCCAGTAGTCGCAGCATTGAGCAGTTCTTC.

The chain carries TRBV5-6 and TRBJ1-2, with 10 bases fitting TRBD1. The junction had 2 bases not matched to a gene; V was cut back by 4 bases and J by 8 bases. This CDR3 comprises 12 residues. Germline V lookup: CDR1 SGHDT, CDR2 YYEEEE. CDR3 bases: TGTGCCAGCAGCGGGACAGGGGACGGCTACACCTTC. Translated: CASSGTGDGYTF.

This clone is a singleton in its sample. The CDR3 DNA reads TGTGCCAGCAGCGCTCCGGGGGGGCGGGAGACCCAGTACTTC. This encodes CASSAPGGRETQYF. The chain recombines TRBV5-6 with TRBJ2-5; 8 positions agree with TRBD2. Losses at the gene ends were 4 bases for V and 5 bases for J; bases not matched to a gene: 7. The CDR3 contains 14 residues. The germline V gene has CDR1 SGHDT and CDR2 YYEEEE.

This clone turned up a few times. The gene calls are TRBV4-1 and TRBJ1-1; no reliable D call. From germline, CDR1 is MGHRA and CDR2 YSYEKL. The CDR3 is 16 amino acids. V was clipped by 1 base and J by 1 base, with 13 bases between them. The CDR3 DNA follows: TGCGCCAGCAGCCAAGCCTCCAATCAGTGGAACACTGAAGCTTTCTTT. It translates to CASSQASNQWNTEAFF.

This clone was observed a single time. This rearrangement joins TRBV7-6 to TRBJ2-7, with 9 bases aligning to TRBD2. Looked up from germline, CDR1 is SGHVS and CDR2 is FNYEAQ. The V segment lost 2 bases and the J segment 3 bases; nucleotides outside the gene matches: 2. This CDR3 comprises 14 residues. CDR3 residues: CASSLLLAGYEQYF. The CDR3, as DNA: TGTGCCAGCAGCTTACTACTAGCGGGCTACGAGCAGTACTTC.

This clone was counted a single time. This chain uses TRBV12-5 with TRBJ2-7; D unresolved. CDR1 is LGHNT and CDR2 is FRNRAP in the germline V gene. The CDR3 loop spans 13 amino acids. Trimming removed 5 bases from V and 6 bases from J, with 14 bases in between. The CDR3 nucleotides are TGTGCTAGTGGTCCCTTTACCTCACGCGAGCAGTACTTC. Translating gives CASGPFTSREQYF.

V is TRBV19 and J is TRBJ2-7; TRBD2 agrees at 8 bases. The CDR3 has 14 amino acids. The V segment lost 5 bases and the J segment 2 bases; nucleotides outside the gene matches: 5. CDR1 and CDR2 from the germline V gene are LNHDA and SQIVND (reference sequence). The CDR3, as DNA: TGTGCCAGTAGTTACACTAGCGGTCCCTACGAGCAGTACTTC. Translating gives CASSYTSGPYEQYF.

This sequence joins TRBV13 and TRBJ2-3; D is unclear. V was trimmed by 5 bases and J by 0 bases, leaving 6 bases between them. Germline V CDR1 and CDR2: PRHDT, FYEKMQ (reference sequence). The CDR3 is made up of 13 amino acids. The CDR3 sequence is CASSPASTDTQYF. In DNA, the CDR3 is TGTGCCAGCAGCCCGGCTAGCACAGATACGCAGTATTTT.